This is a list of T cell receptor beta chains from one sample in a study of follicular helper T cells after annual influenza vaccination. No antigen has been identified for these receptors. Profiled with immunoSEQ multiplex PCR; TCRdb holds only in-frame clones, not every one. Its table records around 70 clones. The material sequenced was CXCR5+ CD38+ circulating T follicular helper cells from blood, cultured in vitro and sorted as CD69+ CD200+, taken 7 days after influenza vaccination. The receptors come from an adult who received the influenza vaccine. The CDR3 runs from the conserved cysteine through the conserved F or W. The D gene is left open where the match is weak. Some rows have no size entry. The others give once, few or many, or a class for an expanded clone.

V: TRBV7-8; J: TRBJ2-7; D: TRBD2; size: NA; DNA: TGTGCCAGCAGCTTACCTGGGCGGGAGGCTTACGAGCAGTACTTC; CDR3: CASSLPGREAYEQYF
V: TRBV18; J: TRBJ2-3; D: NA; size: NA; DNA: TGTGCCAGCACACCACTAGCTTCGGCAGATACGCAGTATTTT; CDR3: CASTPLASADTQYF
V: TRBV1; J: TRBJ1-2; D: NA; size: NA; DNA: TGCACCAGCAGGTTGCGAAAGACCTATGGCTACACCTTC; CDR3: CTSRLRKTYGYTF
V: TRBV6-5; J: TRBJ2-7; D: NA; size: NA; DNA: TGTGCCAGCAGTTACTCGATGTCTGGAGGTCTCCGGGAGCAGTACTTC; CDR3: CASSYSMSGGLREQYF
V: TRBV15; J: TRBJ2-4; D: TRBD2; size: NA; DNA: TGTGCCACCAGCCCCGGGACTAGCGGGAAAAACATTCAGTACTTC; CDR3: CATSPGTSGKNIQYF
V: TRBV29-1; J: TRBJ1-2; D: TRBD1; size: NA; DNA: TGCAGCGTTGACGGGACAGGGGGCGCGGAGGGCTACACCTTC; CDR3: CSVDGTGGAEGYTF
V: TRBV5-1; J: TRBJ2-5; D: TRBD2; size: NA; DNA: TGCGCCAGCAGCGGGACTAGTGGGGGGGAGACCCAGTACTTC; CDR3: CASSGTSGGETQYF
V: TRBV15; J: TRBJ2-5; D: NA; size: NA; DNA: TGTGCCACCAGCAGAGATCCGGGGCCCCAAGAGACCCAGTACTTC; CDR3: CATSRDPGPQETQYF
V: TRBV7-9; J: TRBJ1-3; D: NA; size: NA; DNA: TGTGCCAGCAGCTTAGACAGAAGCTCTGGAAACACCATATATTTT; CDR3: CASSLDRSSGNTIYF
V: TRBV2; J: TRBJ1-1; D: TRBD1; size: once; DNA: TGTGCCAGCAGTGAGAGGACAGGGGTCACTGAAGCTTTCTTT; CDR3: CASSERTGVTEAFF
V: TRBV9; J: TRBJ1-1; D: NA; size: NA; DNA: TGTGCCAGCAGCGTAGGTACAGAGGGGACTGAAGCTTTCTTT; CDR3: CASSVGTEGTEAFF
V: TRBV2; J: TRBJ2-2; D: NA; size: NA; DNA: TGTGCCAGCAGCCCTCCCATCGAGACCACAGGGAACACCGGGGAGCTGTTTTTT; CDR3: CASSPPIETTGNTGELFF
V: TRBV19; J: TRBJ1-5; D: TRBD1; size: NA; DNA: TGTGCCAGTAGTCCGGGACAGGGGGGTAGAAGCAATCAGCCCCAGCATTTT; CDR3: CASSPGQGGRSNQPQHF
V: TRBV7-9; J: TRBJ1-4; D: TRBD1; size: once; DNA: TGTGCCAGCAGCATACGGACAGGGACTAATGAAAAACTGTTTTTT; CDR3: CASSIRTGTNEKLFF
V: TRBV6-6; J: TRBJ2-7; D: NA; size: few; DNA: TGTGCCAGCGCCTTAGACTGGAGCTCCTACGAGCAGTACTTC; CDR3: CASALDWSSYEQYF
V: TRBV5-4; J: TRBJ2-7; D: TRBD2; size: NA; DNA: TGTGCCAGCAGCTTGGAACCTAGCGGGAGATACGAGCAGTACTTC; CDR3: CASSLEPSGRYEQYF
V: TRBV7-9; J: TRBJ2-1; D: NA; size: NA; DNA: TGTGCCAGCGGCCCACTTAGTGCCTACAATGAGCAGTTCTTC; CDR3: CASGPLSAYNEQFF